This record concerns one T cell receptor beta chain sequence. Only Caucasian adults living in Nashville, Tennessee made up the donor group. In germline, CDR1 is SNHLY, CDR2 FYNNEI. The V gene end was trimmed by 5 bases and the J gene end by 2 bases; junction bases not matched to a gene: 5. The CDR3 extends over 15 amino acids. This sample is drawn from a study of shared clonotypes between healthy human individuals. At the level of the study: Aged 18 to 49, the donors were a couple of women and a few men.

The table came from immunoSEQ multiplex PCR; TCRdb's copy has only in-frame clones and leaves some out. The repertoire holds more than 850,000 clones, with roughly 74% as singletons. This rearrangement joins TRBV2 to TRBJ2-7; 11 bases agree with TRBD2. The receptor comes from a man between 18 and 35 years old in good health. Some clones in this sample may be carry-over from other donors' samples. The sample consisted of memory CD4+ T cells from PBMCs. Subset noted: CD45RA-negative fraction. The CDR3 bases are TGTGCCAGCAGTCTCGGGACTAGCGGTACCTACGAGCAGTACTTC. Translation gives CASSLGTSGTYEQYF.